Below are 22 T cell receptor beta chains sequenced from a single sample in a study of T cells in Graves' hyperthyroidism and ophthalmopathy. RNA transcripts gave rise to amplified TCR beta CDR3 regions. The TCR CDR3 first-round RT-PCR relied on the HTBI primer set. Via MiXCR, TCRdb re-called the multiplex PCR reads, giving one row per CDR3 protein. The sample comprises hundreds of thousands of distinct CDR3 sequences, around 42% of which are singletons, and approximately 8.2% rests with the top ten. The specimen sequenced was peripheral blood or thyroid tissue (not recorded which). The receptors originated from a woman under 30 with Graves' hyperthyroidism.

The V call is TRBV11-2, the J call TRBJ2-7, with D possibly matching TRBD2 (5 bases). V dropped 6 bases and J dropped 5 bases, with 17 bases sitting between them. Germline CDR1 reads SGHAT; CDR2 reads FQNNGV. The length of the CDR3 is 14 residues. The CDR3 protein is CASSQVGSLDEQYF. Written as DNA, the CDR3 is TGTGCCAGCAGTCAAGTAGGGAGTCTGGACGAGCAGTACTTC.

The CDR3 DNA follows: TGTGCCAGCAGCTCCGGACTAGCGGGAGGGCCTTTGTCCCAAGAGACCCAGTACTTC. Residues: CASSSGLAGGPLSQETQYF. The J gene is TRBJ2-5, the V gene TRBV11-1, with TRBD2 matching 15 bases. The CDR3 covers 19 residues. Unmatched junction bases numbered 10, after V lost 4 bases and J lost 1 base. In germline, CDR1 is SGHAT, CDR2 FQDESV (reference sequence).

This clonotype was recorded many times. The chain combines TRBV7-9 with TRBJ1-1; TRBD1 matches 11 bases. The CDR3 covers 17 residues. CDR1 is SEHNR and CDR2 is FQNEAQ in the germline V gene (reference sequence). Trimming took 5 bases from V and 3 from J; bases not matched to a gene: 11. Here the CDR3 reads CASSLGQGARLDTEAFF. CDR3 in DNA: TGTGCCAGCAGCCTCGGACAGGGGGCGCGACTGGACACTGAAGCTTTCTTT.

This chain's CDR3 is CAPLSGAFF. For the CDR3, the DNA is TGTGCCCCCCTGTCAGGAGCTTTCTTT. The V call is TRBV2, the J call TRBJ1-1; D is unclear. CDR1 is SNHLY, CDR2 FYNNEI, per germline. This CDR3 comprises 9 residues. The ends were cut back, 11 bases at V and 10 bases at J, with 11 bases in the middle.

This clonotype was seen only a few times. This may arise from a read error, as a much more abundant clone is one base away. The CDR3 region has the DNA TGCAGCGCTAGACAGGGGGTCAATCAGCCCCAGCATTTT. Translation: CSARQGVNQPQHF. The chain uses TRBV29-1 and TRBJ1-5; 9 bases match TRBD1. V trimming: 7 bases; J trimming: 3 bases; junction bases outside the gene matches: 4. The CDR3 consists of 13 residues. The germline V gene has CDR1 SQVTM and CDR2 ANQGSEA.

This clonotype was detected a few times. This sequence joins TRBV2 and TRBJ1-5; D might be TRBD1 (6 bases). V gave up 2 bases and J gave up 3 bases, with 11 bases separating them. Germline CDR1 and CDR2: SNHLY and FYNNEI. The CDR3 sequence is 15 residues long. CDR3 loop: CASSEKHRANQPQHF. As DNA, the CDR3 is TGTGCCAGCAGTGAAAAACACAGGGCCAATCAGCCCCAGCATTTT.

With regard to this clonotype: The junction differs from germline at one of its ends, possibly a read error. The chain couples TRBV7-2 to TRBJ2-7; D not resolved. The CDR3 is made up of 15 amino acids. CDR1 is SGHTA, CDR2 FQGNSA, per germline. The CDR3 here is CASSQTGPPPDEQYF. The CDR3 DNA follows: TGCGCCAGCAGCCAAACCGGGCCACCTCCCGACGAGCAGTACTTC.

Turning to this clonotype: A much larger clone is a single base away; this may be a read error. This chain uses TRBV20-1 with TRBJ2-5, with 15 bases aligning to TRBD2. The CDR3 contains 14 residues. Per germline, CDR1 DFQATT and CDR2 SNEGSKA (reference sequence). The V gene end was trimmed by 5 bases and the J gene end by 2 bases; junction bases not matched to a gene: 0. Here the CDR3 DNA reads TGCAGTGCTGGACTAGCGGGAGGGCAAGAGACCCAGTACTTC. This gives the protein CSAGLAGGQETQYF.

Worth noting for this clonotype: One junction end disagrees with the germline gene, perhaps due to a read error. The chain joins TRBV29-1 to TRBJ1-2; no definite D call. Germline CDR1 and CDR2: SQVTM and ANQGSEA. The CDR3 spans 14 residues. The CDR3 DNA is TGTGCCTGGAGTGTACGTTCGGGAGGCTATGGCTACACCTTC. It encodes CAWSVRSGGYGYTF.

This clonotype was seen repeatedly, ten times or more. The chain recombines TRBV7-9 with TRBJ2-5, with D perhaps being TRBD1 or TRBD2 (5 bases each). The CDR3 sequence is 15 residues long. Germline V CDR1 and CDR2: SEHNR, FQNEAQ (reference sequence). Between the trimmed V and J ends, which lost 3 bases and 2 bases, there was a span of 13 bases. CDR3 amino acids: CASSLTGPPQETQYF. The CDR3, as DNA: TGTGCCAGCAGCTTGACGGGGCCCCCGCAAGAGACCCAGTACTTC.

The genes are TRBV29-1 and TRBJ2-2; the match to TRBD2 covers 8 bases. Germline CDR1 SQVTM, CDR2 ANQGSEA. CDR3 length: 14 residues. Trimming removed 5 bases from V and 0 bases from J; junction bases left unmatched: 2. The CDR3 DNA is TGCAGCGTTAAGGGACTAGCGAACACCGGGGAGCTGTTTTTT. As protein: CSVKGLANTGELFF.

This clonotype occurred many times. The CDR3 DNA follows: TGTGCCAGCAGCTTAGCGGACCCTACTGGAAACACCATATATTTT. As protein: CASSLADPTGNTIYF. The J gene is TRBJ1-3, the V gene TRBV7-9; no firm D call. V lost 0 bases, J lost 2 bases, and 8 bases lay in between. The CDR3 length is 15 residues. Germline V gene sequence: CDR1 SEHNR, CDR2 FQNEAQ (reference sequence).

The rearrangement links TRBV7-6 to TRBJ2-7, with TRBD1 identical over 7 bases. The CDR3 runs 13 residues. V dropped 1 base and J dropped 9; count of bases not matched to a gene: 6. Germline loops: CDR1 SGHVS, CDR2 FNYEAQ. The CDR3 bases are TGTGCCAGCAGCTTAGAACAGGGGAGCATGCAGTACTTC. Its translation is CASSLEQGSMQYF.

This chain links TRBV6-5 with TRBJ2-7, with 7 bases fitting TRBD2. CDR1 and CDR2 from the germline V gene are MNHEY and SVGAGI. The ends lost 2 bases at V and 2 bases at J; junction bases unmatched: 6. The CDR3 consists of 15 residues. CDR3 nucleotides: TGTGCCAGCAGTTACCTCGAGCGGGAACCCTACGAGCAGTACTTC. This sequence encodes CASSYLEREPYEQYF.

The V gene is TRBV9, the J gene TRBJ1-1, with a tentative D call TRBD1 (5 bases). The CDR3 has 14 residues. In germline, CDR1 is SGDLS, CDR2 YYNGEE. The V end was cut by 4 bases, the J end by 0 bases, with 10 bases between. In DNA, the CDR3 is TGTGCCAGCAGCCGGGGGTTCATGAACACTGAAGCTTTCTTT. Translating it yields CASSRGFMNTEAFF.

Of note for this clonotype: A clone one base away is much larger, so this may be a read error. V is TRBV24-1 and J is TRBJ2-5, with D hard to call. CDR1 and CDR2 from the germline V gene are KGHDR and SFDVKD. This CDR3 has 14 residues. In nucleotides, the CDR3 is TGTGCCGCCAGTGATCTGGATTTTCAAGAGACCCAGTACTTC. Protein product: CAASDLDFQETQYF.

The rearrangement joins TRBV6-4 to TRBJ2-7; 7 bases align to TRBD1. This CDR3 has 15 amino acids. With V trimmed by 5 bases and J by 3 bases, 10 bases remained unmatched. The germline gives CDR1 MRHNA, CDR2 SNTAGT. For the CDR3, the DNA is TGTGCCAGCAGTCGACAGGGTGTTCTAAACTACGAGCAGTACTTC. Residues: CASSRQGVLNYEQYF.

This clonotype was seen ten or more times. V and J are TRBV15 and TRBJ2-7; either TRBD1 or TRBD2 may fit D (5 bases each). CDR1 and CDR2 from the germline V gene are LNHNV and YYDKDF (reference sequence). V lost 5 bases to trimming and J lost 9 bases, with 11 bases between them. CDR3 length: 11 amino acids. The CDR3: CATSGTQGQYF. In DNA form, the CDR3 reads TGTGCCACCAGCGGGACCCAGGGGCAGTACTTC. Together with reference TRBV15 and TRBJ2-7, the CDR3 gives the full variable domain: DAMVIQNPRYQVTQFGKPVTLSCSQTLNHNVMYWYQQKSSQAPKLLFHYYDKDFNNEADTPDNFQSRRPNTSFCFLDIRSPGLGDTAMYLCATSGTQGQYFGPGTRLTVT.

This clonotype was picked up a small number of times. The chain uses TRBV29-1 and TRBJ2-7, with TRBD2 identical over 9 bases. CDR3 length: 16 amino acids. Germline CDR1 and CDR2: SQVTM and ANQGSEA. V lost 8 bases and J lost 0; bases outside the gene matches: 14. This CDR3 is CSIWEVAGVHSYEQYF. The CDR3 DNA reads TGCAGCATTTGGGAGGTAGCGGGAGTTCACTCCTACGAGCAGTACTTC.

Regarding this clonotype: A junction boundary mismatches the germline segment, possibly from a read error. The DNA for the CDR3 is TGTGCCAGCAGTCCGACAGGGAATGGGGGCACTGAAGCTTTCTTT. It translates to CASSPTGNGGTEAFF. The rearrangement links TRBV10-3 to TRBJ1-1, with TRBD1 identical over 7 bases. This CDR3 comprises 15 residues. The germline V gene has CDR1 ENHRY and CDR2 SYGVKD.

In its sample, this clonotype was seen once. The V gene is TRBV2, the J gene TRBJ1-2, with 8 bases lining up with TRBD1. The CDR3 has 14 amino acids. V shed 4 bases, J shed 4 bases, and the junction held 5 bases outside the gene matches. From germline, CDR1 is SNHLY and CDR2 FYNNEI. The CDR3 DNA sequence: TGTGCCAGCAGTGGATCCAGGGGGCCCTATGGCTACACCTTC. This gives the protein CASSGSRGPYGYTF.

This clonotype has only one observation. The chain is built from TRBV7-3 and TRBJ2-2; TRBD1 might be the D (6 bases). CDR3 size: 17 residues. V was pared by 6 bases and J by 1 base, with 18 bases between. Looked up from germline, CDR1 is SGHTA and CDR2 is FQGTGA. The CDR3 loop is CASSDLAGQRNTGELFF. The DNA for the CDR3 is TGTGCCAGCAGTGACCTGGCCGGACAGAGGAACACCGGGGAGCTGTTTTTT.